This T cell receptor (beta chain) was observed in a study of T cells in localized non-small cell lung cancer (TCRdb year 2020). Turning to the overall study: The study examined T cell repertoires in a few hundred patients with early-stage NSCLC and compared tumors with uninvolved tumor-adjacent lungs. The cohort was made up of around 220 treatment-naive NSCLC patients whose localized lung tumors had been resected. NSCLC patients had a mean age of roughly 66 years, and 120 to 150 were male and 107 female.

What the research found in general, with its limitations: Because the study design was exploratory, TCR variables were selected using unadjusted p-values without false-discovery rate correction. Uninvolved tumor-adjacent lung showed the highest T cell clonality, higher than tumor, which suggests more focused antigenic responses in the uninvolved tumor-adjacent lung. Multi-region tumor sequencing was not performed, so intratumor heterogeneity could not be excluded. Higher T cell density in blood was associated with longer overall survival, whereas higher clonality in adjacent lung was associated with shorter survival. A median of 57 of the top 100 tumor clones turned up in the paired uninvolved adjacent lung, and some 27 of those clones also ranked among the top 100 of that same adjacent lung.

With regard to this clone: Which antigen it targets is not known. Base qualities are missing; no much larger clone stands one base away.

V sheds 5 bases and J sheds 4 bases, leaving 14 bases between their ends. Measured from the cysteine to the phenylalanine, the CDR3 is 15 residues long. Solely the CDR3 DNA is kept, with 45 bases framed from the first base. For CDR1 and CDR2, the germline V gene lists ENHRY and SYGVKD. The immunoSEQ Assay was used to sequence TCR beta CDR3 regions from DNA. On the authors' methods: T cell density was computed as TCR beta template counts normalized to usable DNA estimated by amplifying housekeeping genes. Richness was estimated with the preseqR package, extrapolating to 400,000 templates for PBMC samples and 120,000 templates for tissue samples. Clonality was taken to be one minus Pielou's evenness. Tissue-enriched TCRs were identified through differential abundance testing performed on productive amino-acid clonotypes, with a minimum total count of 5 and an alpha of 0.1. The Jaccard Index and the Morisita Overlap Index were used to measure repertoire overlap between compartments. GLIPH clustered TCR beta CDR3s with public tetramer-defined viral CDR3s; viral motifs required at least three viral sequences plus V-gene enrichment. The clones in this table, taken by TCRdb from immuneACCESS, are in-frame only. Not every clone is retained; where verified, under half of the shortfall comes from an unresolved V gene, and the cause of the rest is unknown. That table furnishes V, J and clone size, whereas the DNA furnished D and trimming. This sample is represented by 6,000 to 10,000 clones; 85% to 95% of them were singletons. Roughly 3% of the sample belongs to the ten largest clones.

At diagnosis, peripheral blood, uninvolved tumor-adjacent lung and tumor were collected and stored as a combination of fresh-frozen and FFPE material. For TCR repertoire profiling, the blood samples were analyzed as peripheral blood mononuclear cells. The chain is made from TRBV10-3 and TRBJ2-2; TRBD2 could be the D gene, as 5 bases match. The material sequenced was peripheral blood, taken before any cancer treatment. The receptor was derived from a woman between 35 and 75 years old with stage I lung adenocarcinoma. The DNA reads TGTGCCATCAGTTTGTCGCTAGCATCCACCGGGGAGCTGTTTTTT. It codes for CAISLSLASTGELFF.